These 19 T cell receptor beta chains share one sample of origin, sequenced in a study of a mutant IDH1 vaccine in newly diagnosed glioma (dated by TCRdb to about 2021). This specimen's time point label, per the study, means: week 47, end of study. A 20-mer mutant IDH1 peptide at 300 micrograms in Montanide made up each vaccine dose, which was injected subcutaneously together with topical imiquimod. For these receptors, no antigen is known. Library creation used the immunoSEQ multiplex PCR assay. TCRdb provides this immuneACCESS table in a form limited to in-frame rearrangements. Some clones are lacking; in checked studies, under half of them reflect an unresolved V gene, and why the rest are absent is not known. The sample has approximately 56,000 clones on record, 65% of them singletons. The top ten constitute 4.5% to 5.5% of the sample. The source was peripheral blood mononuclear cells (PBMCs), collected from a glioma patient whose treatment included an IDH1 peptide vaccine. The receptor source for this set is a man aged 35 to 55 with glioma. Some clones in this sample may be carry-over from other donors' samples.

The CDR3 DNA reads TGCGCCAGCAGCCAGGGTAGCCGGGACAGGGGCCAAGAGACCCAGTACTTC. Protein: CASSQGSRDRGQETQYF. V usage is TRBV4-1 and J usage is TRBJ2-5; the match to TRBD1 covers 10 bases. This CDR3 contains 17 residues. V lost 3 bases and J lost 1; bases outside the gene matches: 8. CDR1 and CDR2 (germline): MGHRA, YSYEKL.

The rearrangement links TRBV6-5 to TRBJ2-3; tentatively, D is TRBD2 (5 bases). The CDR3 has 14 amino acids. Between the trimmed V and J ends, which lost 0 bases and 4 bases, there was a span of 8 bases. Per germline, CDR1 MNHEY and CDR2 SVGAGI. CDR3 DNA: TGTGCCAGCAGTTACTCGAGGACTTCAGATACGCAGTATTTT. As protein: CASSYSRTSDTQYF.

In this sample, this clone turned up a few times. V gene TRBV6-5 combines with J gene TRBJ2-7; 10 positions agree with TRBD1. This CDR3 is 15 amino acids long. Germline lookup yields CDR1 MNHEY and CDR2 SVGAGI. V lost 4 bases, J lost 3 bases, and 6 bases stayed unmatched. The CDR3 DNA sequence: TGTGCCAGCAGTTCCTCCGGGACAGGGGACTACGAGCAGTACTTC. Translated: CASSSSGTGDYEQYF.

The rearrangement joins TRBV4-1 to TRBJ2-7, with D possibly TRBD2 on 5 matching bases. The CDR3 covers 11 residues. Trimming pared 4 bases from V and 7 bases from J, leaving 8 bases between. In germline, CDR1 is MGHRA, CDR2 YSYEKL. CDR3 bases: TGCGCCAGCAGCCGACCGGGGGAGCAGTACTTC. Amino acids: CASSRPGEQYF.

This rearrangement joins TRBV30 to TRBJ1-2; D is ambiguous. The V gene's germline CDR1 is GTSNPN and CDR2 SVGIG (reference sequence). The CDR3 runs to 11 residues. Trimming pared 3 bases from V and 4 bases from J, leaving 6 bases between. CDR3 residues: CAWRVVYGYTF. CDR3 coding DNA: TGTGCCTGGAGGGTTGTCTATGGCTACACCTTC.

The V call is TRBV18, the J call TRBJ1-6; 10 bases map to TRBD1. Germline trimming cut 9 bases from V and 8 bases from J; bases unmatched to any gene: 1. CDR3 length: 12 residues. The germline gives CDR1 KGHSH, CDR2 LQKENI. CDR3 DNA: TGTGCCAGTGGGACAGGGGATTCACCCCTCCACTTT. It is translated as CASGTGDSPLHF.

This chain uses TRBV19 with TRBJ2-7; D ambiguous. CDR1 is LNHDA, CDR2 SQIVND, per germline (reference sequence). With 3 bases removed from V and 0 bases from J, the gap between germline ends came to 21 bases. The CDR3 sequence is 18 residues long. The CDR3 sequence is CASSIGTLNAINSYEQYF. The CDR3 DNA follows: TGTGCCAGTAGTATCGGCACCCTCAATGCGATAAACTCCTACGAGCAGTACTTC.

The chain carries TRBV7-9 and TRBJ2-1, with 9 bases matching TRBD2. There are 18 residues in the CDR3. The V segment lost 1 base and the J segment 6 bases; nucleotides outside the gene matches: 13. Germline loops: CDR1 SEHNR, CDR2 FQNEAQ (reference sequence). CDR3 sequence reads: CASSLEGVRGGAGNEQFF. The CDR3 nucleotides are TGTGCCAGCAGCTTAGAGGGGGTTCGCGGGGGGGCCGGCAATGAGCAGTTCTTC.

V usage is TRBV6-1 and J usage is TRBJ1-2, with a tentative D call TRBD1 (5 bases). Trimming left V 7 bases short and J 2 bases short, with 8 bases between. Germline CDR1 and CDR2: MNHNS and SASEGT. This CDR3 region has 12 residues. Here the CDR3 reads CASNGGNYGYTF. The CDR3 nucleotides read TGTGCCAGCAACGGGGGGAACTATGGCTACACCTTC.

The rearrangement joins TRBV9 to TRBJ2-1; TRBD2 aligns across 8 bases. This CDR3 comprises 14 residues. The germline gives CDR1 SGDLS, CDR2 YYNGEE. V shed 0 bases and J 8 bases; nucleotides not matched to a gene: 4. CDR3 DNA sequence: TGTGCCAGCAGCGTAGAGGGACTAGTCGATGAGCAGTTCTTC. As protein: CASSVEGLVDEQFF.

The V gene is TRBV5-6, the J gene TRBJ2-3; a possible D gene is TRBD1 (5 bases). Germline V gene sequence: CDR1 SGHDT, CDR2 YYEEEE. This CDR3 has 13 residues. Trimming took off 2 bases at V and 4 bases at J, with 8 bases between the two ends. The CDR3 bases are TGTGCCAGCAGCTTACAGGCCTCAGATACGCAGTATTTT. Translation: CASSLQASDTQYF.

In its sample, this clone was seen a few times. The chain links TRBV30 to TRBJ2-4; 9 nucleotides agree with TRBD2. In germline, CDR1 is GTSNPN, CDR2 SVGIG (reference sequence). This CDR3 has 15 amino acids. With 2 bases clipped from V and 5 bases from J, the junction kept 7 bases outside the gene matches. The CDR3: CAWSRGGGVENIQYF. CDR3 nucleotide sequence: TGTGCCTGGAGTAGGGGCGGGGGGGTCGAAAACATTCAGTACTTC.

Here the CDR3 DNA reads TGTGCCAGCAGCGGCCAGGGCTCCTCAGACGAGCAGTACTTC. Translation gives CASSGQGSSDEQYF. This rearrangement joins TRBV2 to TRBJ2-7, with a possible D match to TRBD1 (5 bases). Trimming removed 6 bases at V and 5 bases at J, with 17 bases between. Per germline, CDR1 SNHLY and CDR2 FYNNEI. The CDR3 is 14 amino acids.

The chain combines TRBV6-1 with TRBJ2-5; 10 bases align to TRBD2. The CDR3 totals 15 residues. Unmatched junction bases numbered 11, after V lost 8 bases and J lost 5 bases. CDR1 MNHNS and CDR2 SASEGT come from the germline V gene. This chain's CDR3 is CASSSSSGGAETQYF. For the CDR3, the DNA is TGTGCCAGCTCCAGCTCCAGCGGGGGGGCGGAGACCCAGTACTTC.

The gene calls are TRBV15 and TRBJ1-4, with unresolved D. Germline-derived CDR1 and CDR2 are LNHNV and YYDKDF (reference sequence). This CDR3 is 14 amino acids long. V dropped 3 bases and J dropped 5 bases, with 10 bases sitting between them. The DNA of the CDR3 is TGTGCCACCAGCAGGTCCAGATTGAATGAAAAACTGTTTTTT. Translation gives CATSRSRLNEKLFF. Full variable domain (rest looked up from reference TRBV15 and TRBJ1-4): DAMVIQNPRYQVTQFGKPVTLSCSQTLNHNVMYWYQQKSSQAPKLLFHYYDKDFNNEADTPDNFQSRRPNTSFCFLDIRSPGLGDTAMYLCATSRSRLNEKLFFGSGTQLSVL.

As to this clone: The sample carries other DNA sequences with the same CDR3. The gene calls are TRBV4-1 and TRBJ2-5; D might be TRBD1 (6 bases). CDR3 size: 15 residues. Trimming pared 4 bases from V and 5 bases from J, leaving 17 bases between. The V gene's germline CDR1 is MGHRA and CDR2 YSYEKL. The CDR3 spells CASSPEDSPRETQYF. The CDR3 region has the DNA TGCGCCAGCAGCCCGGAGGACAGCCCCAGGGAGACCCAGTACTTC.

The chain recombines TRBV29-1 with TRBJ2-2; possible D gene TRBD1, 6 bases. The V gene's germline CDR1 is SQVTM and CDR2 ANQGSEA. This CDR3 contains 13 residues. Trimming removed 3 bases from V and 1 base from J, with 6 bases in between. The CDR3 sequence: CSVEGQNTGELFF. Here the CDR3 DNA reads TGCAGCGTTGAGGGACAGAACACCGGGGAGCTGTTTTTT.

The CDR3: CASSEGSRVNSPLHF. As DNA, the CDR3 is TGCGCCAGCAGTGAGGGGTCAAGGGTTAATTCACCCCTCCACTTT. The chain joins TRBV10-1 to TRBJ1-6; D remains ambiguous. This CDR3 is built from 15 residues. Looked up from germline, CDR1 is WNHNN and CDR2 is SYGVQD (reference sequence). V was trimmed by 2 bases and J by 6 bases, leaving 11 bases between them.

The chain recombines TRBV6-1 with TRBJ2-5; tentative D call: TRBD1 (5 bases). Germline V lookup: CDR1 MNHNS, CDR2 SASEGT. The CDR3 is made up of 16 amino acids. Trimming took 3 bases from V and 7 from J, leaving 21 bases between them. CDR3 in amino acids: CASSDRVQVTWGTQYF. In DNA form, the CDR3 reads TGTGCCAGCAGTGACAGGGTACAGGTAACCTGGGGGACCCAGTACTTC.